The sequence of this TCR beta chain was determined in a study of STAT5B mutations in CD4+ large granular lymphocyte leukemia. Germline V gene data show CDR1 as MNHEY and CDR2 as SVGAGI. The V gene lost 1 base and the J gene lost 5 bases, with 14 bases spanning the gap. There are 16 residues in the CDR3. The survey-level immunoSEQ assay was used. Clones were sequenced by immunoSEQ multiplex PCR, and TCRdb holds only the in-frame ones, with some missing. This sample has around 30,000 clones; roughly 74% occur once, and the top ten carry approximately 0.29%. The chain is built from TRBV6-5 and TRBJ2-2; perhaps TRBD1 as D (5 bases). The sequence derives from a human donor in good health. The sample was CD4+ T cells from blood buffy coats. CDR3 protein: CASSYYRGLGTGELFF. In DNA, the CDR3 is TGTGCCAGCAGTTACTATAGGGGCCTGGGGACCGGGGAGCTGTTTTTT.